This T cell receptor (beta chain) was sequenced during a study of OX40 agonist ivuxolimab in advanced cancers. The table came from immunoSEQ multiplex PCR; TCRdb's copy has only in-frame clones and leaves some out. The sample contains under 100,000 clones, roughly 89% of which appear only once. The CDR3 consists of 18 residues. The germline V gene has CDR1 SGDLS and CDR2 YYNGEE. Trimming shortened V by 0 bases and J by 0 bases, and 16 bases separated the two germline ends. The starting material was CD4+ or CD8+ T cells sorted from blood, obtained in a trial of the OX40 agonist ivuxolimab. The TCR was taken from an adult with an advanced solid tumor such as melanoma, head and neck, liver or kidney cancer. The chain carries TRBV9 and TRBJ2-1, with a tentative D call TRBD2 (5 bases). The CDR3 spells CASSVGPPAEHSYNEQFF. In nucleotides, the CDR3 is TGTGCCAGCAGCGTAGGTCCCCCAGCGGAGCACTCCTACAATGAGCAGTTCTTC. Based on the CDR3 plus reference TRBV9 and TRBJ2-1, the full variable domain is DSGVTQTPKHLITATGQRVTLRCSPRSGDLSVYWYQQSLDQGLQFLIQYYNGEERAKGNILERFSAQQFPDLHSELNLSSLELGDSALYFCASSVGPPAEHSYNEQFFGPGTRLTVL.